The present T cell receptor beta chain was sequenced within a study of spatial heterogeneity in lung cancer. Using its own MiXCR run on the 5' RACE reads, TCRdb lists one record per CDR3 protein. Altogether about 10,000 distinct CDR3 sequences are present, 20% to 25% being singletons, with the ten largest covering approximately 4%. Time point in this sample: blood at routine non-recurrence follow-up after resection. Regarding this clonotype: The antigen remains unidentified.

Regarding the study as a whole: Follow-up blood showed ubiquitous expanded tumor TCRs less than blood at resection did.

Sequenced material: PBMCs, taken at follow-up. This receptor was taken from a female donor with early-stage non-small cell lung cancer.

The CDR3 coding sequence is TGTGCCAGCAGTGAAGAGGTGGAGACCCAGTACTTC. Its translation is CASSEEVETQYF. The gene calls are TRBV2 and TRBJ2-5, with D unclear. V was pared by 1 base and J by 5 bases, with 5 bases between. CDR1 and CDR2 from the germline V gene are SNHLY and FYNNEI. The CDR3 is 12 residues long.